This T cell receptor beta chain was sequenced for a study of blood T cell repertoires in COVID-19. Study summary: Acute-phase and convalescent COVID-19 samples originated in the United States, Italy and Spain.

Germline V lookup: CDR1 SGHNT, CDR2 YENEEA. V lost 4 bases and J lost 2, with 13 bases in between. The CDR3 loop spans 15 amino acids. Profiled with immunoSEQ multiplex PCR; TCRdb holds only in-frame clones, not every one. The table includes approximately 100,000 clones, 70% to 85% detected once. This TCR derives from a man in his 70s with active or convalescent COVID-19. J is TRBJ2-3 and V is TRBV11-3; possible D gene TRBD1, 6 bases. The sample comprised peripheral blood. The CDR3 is CASSSTGTHTDTQYF. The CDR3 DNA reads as TGTGCCAGCAGCTCCACCGGGACACACACAGATACGCAGTATTTT.